This T cell receptor beta chain was sequenced for a study of blood T cell repertoires in COVID-19. On the study more broadly: The United States, Italy and Spain were the sources of the acute and convalescent COVID-19 samples. T cells, B-cell-depleted T cells, or PBMCs provided the cDNA or gDNA that served as material.

In the study's own analysis: Amplifying reference gene primers gave estimates of nucleated cell counts. Generated by immunoSEQ multiplex PCR, the TCRdb table keeps only in-frame clones and is missing some. D and trimming were read from the DNA, whereas the V and J calls and clone size are those reported in that table. The sample comprises roughly 200,000 clones, 88% of which are singletons, and around 1.7% rests with the top ten. Germline V gene sequence: CDR1 SGHNT, CDR2 YENEEA. The CDR3 length is 17 residues. The V gene end was trimmed by 5 bases and the J gene end by 6 bases; junction bases not matched to a gene: 9.

V and J are TRBV11-3 and TRBJ2-3; 15 bases are a match to TRBD2. The sequencing input was peripheral blood. The TCR was taken from a man aged 18 to 35 with active or convalescent COVID-19. CDR3 loop: CASSRSGTSGGLDTQYF. CDR3 DNA sequence: TGTGCCAGCAGCCGCTCCGGGACTAGCGGGGGGTTGGATACGCAGTATTTT.